These T cell receptor beta chains were read from a single sample in a study of blood T cell repertoires in COVID-19. Sequenced by immunoSEQ multiplex PCR; TCRdb stores in-frame clones only, minus some. The sample shows tens of thousands of clones, roughly 80% of them seen only once. Sequenced input: peripheral blood. The receptors derive from a woman in her fifties or sixties with acute or convalescent COVID-19. The CDR3 runs from the conserved cysteine through the conserved F or W. D genes are given only for firm matches. The size field is filled for only some rows; it gives once, few, many or a size class.

D: TRBD1; J: TRBJ1-2; size: NA; V: TRBV19; DNA: TGTGCCAGTAGTGGATACCACGGGACAGGGAACTATGGCTACACCTTC; CDR3: CASSGYHGTGNYGYTF
D: TRBD1; J: TRBJ1-1; size: NA; V: TRBV29-1; DNA: TGCAGCGTTGACAGGGGGCAGAGAGGGACTGAAGCTTTCTTT; CDR3: CSVDRGQRGTEAFF
D: TRBD2; J: TRBJ2-4; size: once; V: TRBV27; DNA: TGTGCCAGCAGCTCTCTTTCCGGTCAGGGAGGGAACATTCAGTACTTC; CDR3: CASSSLSGQGGNIQYF
D: TRBD1; J: TRBJ1-3; size: NA; V: TRBV5-6; DNA: TGTGCCAGCAGCTTGGTCAGGACAGGGGGTCGAAACACCATATATTTT; CDR3: CASSLVRTGGRNTIYF
D: NA; J: TRBJ2-3; size: NA; V: TRBV7-9; DNA: TGTGCCAGCAGCTTAGGTGCTAGCCCAAGGGGCACAGATACGCAGTATTTT; CDR3: CASSLGASPRGTDTQYF
D: TRBD2; J: TRBJ2-7; size: NA; V: TRBV5-1; DNA: TGCGCCAGCAGCTTGGGCGGGGGGCCCAACTACGAGCAGTACTTC; CDR3: CASSLGGGPNYEQYF
D: TRBD2; J: TRBJ2-3; size: NA; V: TRBV7-7; DNA: TGTGCTAGCAGCTCTGGACTAGCGGCCACAGATACGCAGTATTTT; CDR3: CASSSGLAATDTQYF
D: TRBD2; J: TRBJ2-7; size: NA; V: TRBV27; DNA: TGTGCCAGCAGTTTTGCGCGGGGGGCCTACGAGCAGTACTTC; CDR3: CASSFARGAYEQYF
D: NA; J: TRBJ1-6; size: once; V: TRBV5-1; DNA: TGCGCCAGCAGCCCCACAGACAGGACGAATTCACCCCTCCACTTT; CDR3: CASSPTDRTNSPLHF
D: TRBD2; J: TRBJ2-3; size: NA; V: TRBV6-5; DNA: TGTGCCAGCAGTTCCCGGGGGGGGCCTAGCACAGATACGCAGTATTTT; CDR3: CASSSRGGPSTDTQYF
D: NA; J: TRBJ2-1; size: NA; V: TRBV7-2; DNA: TGTGCCAGCAGCCCTGGGAGTCTATACAATGAGCAGTTCTTC; CDR3: CASSPGSLYNEQFF